This T cell receptor (beta chain) was found in a study of PD-1 blockade in classical Hodgkin lymphoma. On the study more broadly: Every 2 weeks, patients got 3 mg/kg intravenous nivolumab.

Profiled with immunoSEQ multiplex PCR; TCRdb holds only in-frame clones, not every one. The sample lists roughly 40,000 clones; about three quarters were seen once. CDR1 and CDR2 from the germline V gene are SQVTM and ANQGSEA. This CDR3 has 13 amino acids. J gave up 1 base and V 8 bases, and 4 bases lay outside the gene matches. Time point here: cycle 4 day 1 (C4D1), after 6 weeks of nivolumab. Every patient relapsed after autologous stem cell transplantation, and brentuximab vedotin exposure varied. This TCR derives from a human donor with classical Hodgkin lymphoma. V usage is TRBV29-1 and J usage is TRBJ2-1; the match to TRBD1 covers 8 bases. Source: peripheral blood mononuclear cells (PBMCs), taken before the fourth cycle of nivolumab. The CDR3: CSTDRASYNEQFF. The CDR3 nucleotides read TGCAGCACGGACAGGGCTTCCTACAATGAGCAGTTCTTC.